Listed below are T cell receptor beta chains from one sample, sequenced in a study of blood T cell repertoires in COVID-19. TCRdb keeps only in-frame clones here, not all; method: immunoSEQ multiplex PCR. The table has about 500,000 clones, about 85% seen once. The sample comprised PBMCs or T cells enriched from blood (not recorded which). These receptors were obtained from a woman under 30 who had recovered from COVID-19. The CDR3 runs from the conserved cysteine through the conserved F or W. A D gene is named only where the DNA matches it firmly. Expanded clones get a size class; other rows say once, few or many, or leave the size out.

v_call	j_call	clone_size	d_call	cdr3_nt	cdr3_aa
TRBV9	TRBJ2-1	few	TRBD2	TGTGCCAGCAGCGTTAGCGGGGGGCTTTACAATGAGCAGTTCTTC	CASSVSGGLYNEQFF
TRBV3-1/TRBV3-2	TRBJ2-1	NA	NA	TGTGCCAGCAGCCAAGGAGTAGGGGATGAGCAGTTCTTC	CASSQGVGDEQFF
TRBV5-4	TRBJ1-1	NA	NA	TGTGCCAGCAGCTTGGACAGTCTAATGAACACTGAAGCTTTCTTT	CASSLDSLMNTEAFF
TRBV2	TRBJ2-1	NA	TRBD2	TGTGCCAGCAGTGAAGTGGGCGGGGGGAACAATGAGCAGTTCTTC	CASSEVGGGNNEQFF
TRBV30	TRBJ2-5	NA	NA	TGTGCCTATCGTTATAGGGAGGAGACCCAGTACTTC	CAYRYREETQYF
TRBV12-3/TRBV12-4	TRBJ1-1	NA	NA	TGTGCCAGCAACCCAACAGGAAAGACTGAAGCTTTCTTT	CASNPTGKTEAFF
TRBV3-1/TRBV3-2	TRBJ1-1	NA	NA	TGTGCCAGCAGCCAAGTAGATATGGCTGAAGCTTTCTTT	CASSQVDMAEAFF
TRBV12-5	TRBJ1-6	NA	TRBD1	TGTGCTAGTGGTTTGGTAACCGGACAGGGGTATTCACCCCTCCACTTT	CASGLVTGQGYSPLHF
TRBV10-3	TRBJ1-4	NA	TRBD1	TGTGCCATCAGTGAGTCGACAGGGGAAGAGGGAAAACTGTTTTTT	CAISESTGEEGKLFF
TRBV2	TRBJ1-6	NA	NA	TGTGCCAGCAGTGCGGACAGTAGTTCACCCCTCCACTTT	CASSADSSSPLHF
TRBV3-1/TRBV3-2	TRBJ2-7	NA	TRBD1	TGTGCCAGCAGCCACCGACAGGGCACCTACGAGCAGTACTTC	CASSHRQGTYEQYF
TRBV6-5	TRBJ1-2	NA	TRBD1	TGTGCCAGCAGTTACTATACAGGGGCAAACTATGGCTACACCTTC	CASSYYTGANYGYTF
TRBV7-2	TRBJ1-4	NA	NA	TGTGCCAGCAGCTGGGCAGGGCTGGGTGAAAAACTGTTTTTT	CASSWAGLGEKLFF
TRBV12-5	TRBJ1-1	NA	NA	TGTGCTAGTGGAGCAGGCAACACTGAAGCTTTCTTT	CASGAGNTEAFF
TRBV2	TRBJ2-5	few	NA	TGTGCCAGCAGTGAAGACAGACAAGAGACCCAGTACTTC	CASSEDRQETQYF
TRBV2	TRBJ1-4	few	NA	TGTGCCAGCAGTGAAGCGGTCGAGCTTTCACTGTTTTTT	CASSEAVELSLFF
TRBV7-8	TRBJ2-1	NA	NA	TGTGCCAGCAGCCATCCCCCCAGGACAGATTATTTACACAATGAGCAGTTCTTC	CASSHPPRTDYLHNEQFF
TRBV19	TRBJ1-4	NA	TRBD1	TGTGCCAGTAGTACCAAGACAGGGCTAGGAGAAAAACTGTTTTTT	CASSTKTGLGEKLFF
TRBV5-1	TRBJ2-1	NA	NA	TGCGCCAGCAGCTTGCAGGATGAGCAGTTCTTC	CASSLQDEQFF
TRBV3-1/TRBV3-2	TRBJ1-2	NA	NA	TGTGCCAGCAGCCTCCGGGGTGACTATGGCTACACCTTC	CASSLRGDYGYTF
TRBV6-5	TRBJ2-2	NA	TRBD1	TGTGCCAGCGGACAGGGGGCTAACACCGGGGAGCTGTTTTTT	CASGQGANTGELFF
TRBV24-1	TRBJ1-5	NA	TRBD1	TGTGCCACCAGTGATTCTCAGGGGGTCAAGGGTAAGATTGGCAATCAGCCCCAGCATTTT	CATSDSQGVKGKIGNQPQHF
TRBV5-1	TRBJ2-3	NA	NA	TGCGCCAGCAGCTTCCAGGGGGGTCACAGCGCAGATACGCAGTATTTT	CASSFQGGHSADTQYF
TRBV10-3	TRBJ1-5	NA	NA	TGTGCCATCAGTGAGGGAAGACAGAGTAATCAGCCCCAGCATTTT	CAISEGRQSNQPQHF
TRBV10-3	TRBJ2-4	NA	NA	TGTGCCATCAGTGAGTCACCCACAGATACCAACATTCAGTACTTC	CAISESPTDTNIQYF
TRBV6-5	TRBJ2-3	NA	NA	TGTGCCAGCACTCTAGCGCCAGATACGCAGTATTTT	CASTLAPDTQYF
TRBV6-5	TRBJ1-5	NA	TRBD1	TGTGCCAGCAGTTCTGACAGGGAAGGGGGTCAGCCCCAGCATTTT	CASSSDREGGQPQHF
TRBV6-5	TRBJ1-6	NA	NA	TGTGCCAGCATAGTAAGGGGCGCCGAGACACCCCTCCACTTT	CASIVRGAETPLHF
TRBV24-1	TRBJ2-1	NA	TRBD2	TGTGCCACCAGTGACCCGACTAGCGGGGTACAGGGTGAGCAGTTCTTC	CATSDPTSGVQGEQFF
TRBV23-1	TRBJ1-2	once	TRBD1	TGCGCCAGCTCTCTCGACAGGGACCATGGCTACACCTTC	CASSLDRDHGYTF
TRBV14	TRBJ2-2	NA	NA	TGTGCCAGCAGCCAAGATACGAGCGGGGAGCTGTTTTTT	CASSQDTSGELFF
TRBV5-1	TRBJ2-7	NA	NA	TGCGCCAGCAGCTTTCTTGAGGGGGTAAGCTCCTACGAGCAGTACTTC	CASSFLEGVSSYEQYF
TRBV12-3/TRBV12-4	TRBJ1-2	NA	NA	TGTGCCAGCACCTCGGGGTATGGCTACACCTTC	CASTSGYGYTF
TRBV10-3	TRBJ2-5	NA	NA	TGTGCCATCAGTTTAGGGGGAGCAGGGCAAGAGACCCAGTACTTC	CAISLGGAGQETQYF
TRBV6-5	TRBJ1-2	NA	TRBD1	TGTGCCAGCAGTATCTCGGACAGGGCAAACTATGGCTACACCTTC	CASSISDRANYGYTF
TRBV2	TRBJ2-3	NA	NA	TGTGCCAGCAGTGGGGGACGGGAGAGCACAGATACGCAGTATTTT	CASSGGRESTDTQYF
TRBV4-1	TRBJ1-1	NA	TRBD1	TGCGCCAGCAGCCTTTCCGGGACAGGGACCAACACTGAAGCTTTCTTT	CASSLSGTGTNTEAFF
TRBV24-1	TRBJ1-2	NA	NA	TGTGCCACCAGTGAGGGGGCAGGGTTTGGCTACACCTTC	CATSEGAGFGYTF
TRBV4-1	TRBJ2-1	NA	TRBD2	TGCGCCAGCAGCCAAGGACATTCGGGGGGATCCTACAATGAGCAGTTCTTC	CASSQGHSGGSYNEQFF
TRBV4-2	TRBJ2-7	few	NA	TGTGCCAGCAGCCATTTCCTCTCAGGGGACGGCGAGCAGTACTTC	CASSHFLSGDGEQYF
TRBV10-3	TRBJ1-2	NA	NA	TGTGCCATCAGTGAGTCAGGCAGGGCAGAAGCCAATTATGGCTACACCTTC	CAISESGRAEANYGYTF
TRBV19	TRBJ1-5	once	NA	TGTGCCAGTAGTATAGGACAAGGGGCGTTCAATCAGCCCCAGCATTTT	CASSIGQGAFNQPQHF
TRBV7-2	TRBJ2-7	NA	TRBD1	TGTGCCAGCAGCCATACAGGGGCGTCAAGCGAGCAGTACTTC	CASSHTGASSEQYF
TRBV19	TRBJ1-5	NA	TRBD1	TGTGCCAGTGGGGACAGGGCTGGGCAGCCCCAGCATTTT	CASGDRAGQPQHF
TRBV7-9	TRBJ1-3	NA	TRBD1	TGTGCCAGCAGCCCGGGACAGGGTGTCAACACCATATATTTT	CASSPGQGVNTIYF
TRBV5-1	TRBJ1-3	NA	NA	TGCGCCAGCAGCCCGGAAGCTTGGAGCTCTGGAAACACCATATATTTT	CASSPEAWSSGNTIYF
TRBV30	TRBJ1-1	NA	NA	TGTGCCTGGGACCAGGGACTCCAGAACACTGAAGCTTTCTTT	CAWDQGLQNTEAFF
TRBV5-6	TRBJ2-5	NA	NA	TGTGCCAGCAGCGGAGCCCCCCAGGGAGGTGGGACCCAGTACTTC	CASSGAPQGGGTQYF
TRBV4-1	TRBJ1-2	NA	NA	TGCGCCAGCAGCCAAGATCCCAGGAAGAGAAACTATGGCTACACCTTC	CASSQDPRKRNYGYTF
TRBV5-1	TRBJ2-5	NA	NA	TGCGCCAGCAGCTCCGGCGGCGGGGCCGAGGAGACCCAGTACTTC	CASSSGGGAEETQYF
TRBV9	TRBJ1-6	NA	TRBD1	TGTGCCAGCAGCTACGGCAACAGGGGGCCCCTCCACTTT	CASSYGNRGPLHF
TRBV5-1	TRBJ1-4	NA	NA	TGCGCCAGCAGCCCCCAGCCATTTACCGGGGACTTAAGTGAAAAACTGTTTTTT	CASSPQPFTGDLSEKLFF
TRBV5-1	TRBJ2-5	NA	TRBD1	TGCGCCAGCAGTTATCCGACAGGGGGTAACCAAGAGACCCAGTACTTC	CASSYPTGGNQETQYF
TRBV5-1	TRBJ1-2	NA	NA	TGCGCCAGCAGCTTGGCGGGTAACGGCTACACCTTC	CASSLAGNGYTF
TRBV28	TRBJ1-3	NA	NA	TGTGCCAGCAGTTTACAATCGGGACACCGGATAATTTCCTCTGGAAACACCATATATTTT	CASSLQSGHRIISSGNTIYF
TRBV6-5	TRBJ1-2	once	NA	TGTGCCAGCACCCGACGGGGGGGTAGCTATGGCTACACCTTC	CASTRRGGSYGYTF
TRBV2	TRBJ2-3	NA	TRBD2	TGTGCCAGCAGTGGGACTAGAAGCCCAGATACGCAGTATTTT	CASSGTRSPDTQYF
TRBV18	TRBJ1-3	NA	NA	TGTGCCAGCTCACCCCAAGGGGGAGGAAACACCATATATTTT	CASSPQGGGNTIYF
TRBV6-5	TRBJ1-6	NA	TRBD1	TGTGCCAGCAGCGCCTCCGGGACAGGGGGTTATCCCCTCCACTTT	CASSASGTGGYPLHF